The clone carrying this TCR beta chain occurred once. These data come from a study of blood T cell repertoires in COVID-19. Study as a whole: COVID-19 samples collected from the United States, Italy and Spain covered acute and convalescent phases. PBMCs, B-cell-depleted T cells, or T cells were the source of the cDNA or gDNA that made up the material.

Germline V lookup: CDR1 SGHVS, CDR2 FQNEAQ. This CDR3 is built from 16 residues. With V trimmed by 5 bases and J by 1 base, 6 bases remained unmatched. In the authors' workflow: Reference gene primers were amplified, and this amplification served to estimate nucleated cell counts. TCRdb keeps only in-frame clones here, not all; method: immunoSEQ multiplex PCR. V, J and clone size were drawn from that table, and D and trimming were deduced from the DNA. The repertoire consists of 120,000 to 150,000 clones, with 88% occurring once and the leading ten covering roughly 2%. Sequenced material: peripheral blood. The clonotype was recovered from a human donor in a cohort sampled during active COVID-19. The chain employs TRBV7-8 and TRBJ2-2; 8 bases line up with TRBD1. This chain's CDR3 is CASSHRQGRNTGELFF. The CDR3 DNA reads TGTGCCAGCAGCCACCGACAGGGGAGGAACACCGGGGAGCTGTTTTTT.